Sequencing of this T cell receptor beta chain was carried out in a study of OX40 agonist ivuxolimab in advanced cancers. At the level of the whole study: Ivuxolimab was a fully human IgG2 agonistic monoclonal antibody targeting the costimulatory receptor OX40 (CD134). In the dose-escalation cohort, roughly 82% of patients were male, and the mean age was around 60 years with a range of about 20 to 80. Among the 50 to 55 dose-escalation patients, some 19 had hepatocellular carcinoma, roughly 15 melanoma, 9 renal cell carcinoma and 9 head and neck cancer. Partial responses were achieved by three dose-escalation patients, of whom one had hepatocellular carcinoma and two had cutaneous melanoma. Intravenous ivuxolimab was administered to patients every 2 weeks at six dose levels: 0.01, 0.1, 0.3, 1.5, 3 and 10 mg/kg. The paper describes the monotherapy dose-escalation part (N of about 47 patients) of the phase I trial of ivuxolimab. Peripheral TCRbeta sequencing aimed to test whether ivuxolimab altered TCR sequence diversity and caused clonal T-cell expansion. Prior anti-PD-1, anti-PD-L1 or anti-CTLA-4 therapy was permitted, and 40% of dose-escalation patients had received checkpoint inhibitors. General findings and caveats noted by the study authors: Low levels of normalized T-cell clonal expansion were also seen in some patients who did not respond. In the 0.1-3.0 mg/kg groups, partial responders had among the lowest normalized peripheral clonal expansion, particularly in CD8+ T cells. After ivuxolimab, expanded clones were on average more numerous among CD8+ T cells than among CD4+ T cells. At doses of 0.1 to 3.0 mg/kg, clonal expansion of both CD4+ and CD8+ blood T cells was observed from baseline to week 6. The antigen specificity of the clonally expanded peripheral T cells was not determined.

Genomic DNA was isolated from the sorted cells so that the TCRbeta CDR3 region could be sequenced. The immunoSEQ Assay was used for sequencing of TCRbeta CDR3 regions. The table was pulled from immuneACCESS by TCRdb, which kept in-frame rearrangements only. Such tables lose some clones; where checked, under half of the loss comes from unresolved V genes, and the rest has no known cause. This sample has 27,000 or so clones in its table, and about four fifths of those were observed once. In total, the top ten clones hold 20% to 25% of the sample. Details on this clone: Its antigen remains unidentified. No much larger clonotype is one base removed from it; base qualities were not supplied.

Patients with a history of autoimmune disease or receiving systemic immunosuppression were excluded from the trial. Peripheral blood for TCR sequencing was collected from all dose cohorts at baseline, on cycle 4 day 1, and on cycle 7 day 1. The samples were drawn from a first-in-human, open-label, multicenter phase I dose-escalation trial of ivuxolimab. The trial enrolled adults with locally advanced or metastatic head and neck squamous cell, hepatocellular, melanoma or renal cell carcinoma. CD4+ and CD8+ T cells were sorted separately from peripheral blood before TCR sequencing. CDR1 SGHRS and CDR2 YFSETQ are derived from the germline V gene. The V and J ends are trimmed by 0 bases and 3 bases, leaving 13 bases between them. The CDR3 covers 16 residues, taking in both the cysteine and the phenylalanine. Just CDR3 DNA is preserved here, 48 bases in frame from base 1.

Recombination linked TRBV5-1 to TRBJ2-1, with the D gene not confidently named. Here the sequenced sample was CD4+ or CD8+ T cells sorted from blood, taken in a trial of the OX40 agonist ivuxolimab. The clonotype originates from an adult with an advanced solid tumor such as melanoma, head and neck, liver or kidney cancer. The CDR3 protein sequence reads: CASSLEGAARYNEQFF. The DNA sequence is as follows: TGCGCCAGCAGCTTGGAGGGTGCGGCCCGCTACAATGAGCAGTTCTTC.